This T cell receptor beta chain was documented in a study of T cell repertoires in cytomegalovirus infection. Study background: CMV infection and matching HLA type were both indicated by public TCR beta signatures. Study-wide results and limits: In two of eight donors, the top clonotype was HLA-C-restricted CMV-specific.

Germline V lookup: CDR1 KGHSH, CDR2 LQKENI. V was shortened by 3 bases and J by 5 bases, with 7 bases between the two germline ends. This CDR3 comprises 13 residues. TCRdb passed the reads through MiXCR, listing each CDR3 protein once. Among some 320,000 distinct CDR3 sequences listed, 9.5% were seen once. As concerns this clonotype: Antigen: not known.

Sample: PBMCs. The chain is built from TRBV18 and TRBJ1-4; D gene uncertain. This clonotype originated in a human donor in good health (CMV status not recorded). Some clones in this sample may be carry-over from other donors' samples. This CDR3 is CASSPGQNEKLFF. In DNA form, the CDR3 reads TGTGCCAGCTCACCCGGGCAGAATGAAAAACTGTTTTTT.